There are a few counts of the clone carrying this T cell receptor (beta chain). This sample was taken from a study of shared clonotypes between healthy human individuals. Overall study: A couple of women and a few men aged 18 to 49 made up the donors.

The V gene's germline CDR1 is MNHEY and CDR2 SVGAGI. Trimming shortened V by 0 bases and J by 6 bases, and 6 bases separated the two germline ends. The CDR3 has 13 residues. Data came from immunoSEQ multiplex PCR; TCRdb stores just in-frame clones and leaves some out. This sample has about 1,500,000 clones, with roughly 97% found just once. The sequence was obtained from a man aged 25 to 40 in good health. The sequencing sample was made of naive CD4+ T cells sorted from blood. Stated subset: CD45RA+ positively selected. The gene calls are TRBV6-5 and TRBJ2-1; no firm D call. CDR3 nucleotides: TGTGCCAGCAGTTACTCGGGCCCCAATGAGCAGTTCTTC. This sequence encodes CASSYSGPNEQFF.